One and the same sample provided the 32 T cell receptor beta chains below, sequenced in a study of CD8 T cells in Susac syndrome. Random hexamers were used to reverse transcribe about 0.5 to 1 ug of RNA. MiXCR, run by TCRdb on the immunoSEQ multiplex PCR reads, gives a single entry per CDR3 protein. The sample holds some 300,000 distinct CDR3 sequences, around 83% seen once. Material: CD8+ T cells from PBMCs. The receptors shown here come from a human donor with multiple sclerosis.

This chain joins TRBV5-1 and TRBJ1-2; D perhaps matches TRBD1 (6 bases). The CDR3 covers 14 residues. The ends were cut back, 0 bases at V and 8 bases at J, with 14 bases in the middle. Germline loops: CDR1 SGHRS, CDR2 YFSETQ. CDR3 residues: CASSLEGHPLGYTF. In DNA form, the CDR3 reads TGCGCCAGCAGCTTGGAGGGACACCCTCTGGGCTACACCTTC.

This clonotype has only one observation. This chain uses TRBV10-3 with TRBJ1-2; TRBD1 might be the D (6 bases). This CDR3 is 14 amino acids long. Germline V gene lookup returns CDR1 ENHRY and CDR2 SYGVKD. Trimming shortened V by 2 bases and J by 5 bases, and 12 bases separated the two germline ends. In nucleotides, the CDR3 is TGTGCCATCAGTGAGGCGGGGGGCTTTTATGGCTACACCTTC. It encodes CAISEAGGFYGYTF.

This chain uses TRBV15 with TRBJ2-7, with D perhaps matching TRBD1 (6 bases). Per germline, CDR1 LNHNV and CDR2 YYDKDF (reference sequence). The CDR3 contains 15 residues. V was shortened by 0 bases and J by 2 bases, with 11 bases between the two germline ends. DNA of the CDR3: TGTGCCACCAGCAGAGATACGACAGGCCCCTACGAGCAGTACTTC. Its protein is CATSRDTTGPYEQYF.

V usage is TRBV5-5 and J usage is TRBJ2-7; possible D gene TRBD1, 6 bases. The germline gives CDR1 SGHKS, CDR2 YYEKEE (reference sequence). The V end was cut by 4 bases, the J end by 0 bases, with 14 bases between. The CDR3 sequence is 15 residues long. CDR3 residues: CASSVITGSSYEQYF. CDR3 sequence (DNA): TGTGCCAGCAGCGTTATCACAGGGAGCTCCTACGAGCAGTACTTC.

CDR3: CAWSVGYSEKLFF. The CDR3 coding sequence is TGTGCCTGGAGTGTTGGGTATAGTGAAAAACTGTTTTTT. The chain carries TRBV30 and TRBJ1-4; D is unresolved. This CDR3 is built from 13 residues. Germline V gene lookup returns CDR1 GTSNPN and CDR2 SVGIG (reference sequence). Trimming pared 0 bases from V and 7 bases from J, leaving 9 bases between.

A note on this clonotype: Compared with germline, one end of the junction differs, possibly owing to a read error. The gene calls are TRBV27 and TRBJ2-1; tentatively, D is TRBD2 (5 bases). In germline, CDR1 is MNHEY, CDR2 SMNVEV (reference sequence). There are 14 residues in the CDR3. CDR3 loop: CASSQTRGGNEQIF. In nucleotides, the CDR3 is TGTGCCAGCAGCCAAACCCGGGGTGGGAATGAGCAGATCTTC.

This clonotype has only one observation. This chain connects TRBV30 to TRBJ2-3, with 9 bases fitting TRBD1. This CDR3 is 18 amino acids long. Germline loops: CDR1 GTSNPN, CDR2 SVGIG (reference sequence). The trim removed 1 base at V and 3 bases at J, leaving 14 bases unmatched. The CDR3 nucleotides read TGTGCCTGGAGTGACCCACTGGGGGGACAGGGTTGGACAGATACGCAGTATTTT. As protein: CAWSDPLGGQGWTDTQYF. Looking up the rest from reference TRBV30 and TRBJ2-3 gives the full variable domain: SQTIHQWPATLVQPVGSPLSLECTVEGTSNPNLYWYRQAAGRGLQLLFYSVGIGQISSEVPQNLSASRPQDRQFILSSKKLLLSDSGFYLCAWSDPLGGQGWTDTQYFGPGTRLTVL.

The rearrangement uses TRBV27 and TRBJ2-1; D gene uncertain. Germline V CDR1 and CDR2: MNHEY, SMNVEV (reference sequence). This CDR3 is 12 amino acids long. Trimming removed 4 bases from V and 6 bases from J, with 7 bases in between. CDR3 coding DNA: TGTGCCAGCAGTTGGACGTCCAATGAGCAGTTCTTC. This gives the protein CASSWTSNEQFF.

The chain joins TRBV20-1 to TRBJ2-2, with D perhaps matching TRBD1 or TRBD2 (5 bases each). The CDR3 spans 15 residues. Per germline, CDR1 DFQATT and CDR2 SNEGSKA (reference sequence). The CDR3 protein is CSLQPGTSNTGELFF. The CDR3, as DNA: TGCAGCTTACAGCCCGGGACCTCTAACACCGGGGAGCTGTTTTTT.

The V call is TRBV27, the J call TRBJ1-1, with a weak D call TRBD1 (6 bases). Trimming took 2 bases from V and 3 from J, leaving 13 bases between them. Germline V gene sequence: CDR1 MNHEY, CDR2 SMNVEV (reference sequence). The CDR3 spans 15 residues. CDR3 residues: CASSLQTGLDTEAFF. In nucleotides, the CDR3 is TGTGCCAGCAGTTTACAGACAGGACTTGACACTGAAGCTTTCTTT.

V and J are TRBV29-1 and TRBJ2-7, with 12 bases aligning to TRBD1. Germline V lookup: CDR1 SQVTM, CDR2 ANQGSEA. V shed 2 bases and J 3 bases; nucleotides not matched to a gene: 8. The CDR3 has 16 residues. In nucleotides, the CDR3 is TGCAGCGTTGAAAACCGGGACAGGGGGCGAGGCTACGAGCAGTACTTC. Encoded protein: CSVENRDRGRGYEQYF.

The rearrangement joins TRBV6-1 to TRBJ2-2; TRBD2 agrees at 11 bases. Germline CDR1 and CDR2: MNHNS and SASEGT. Trimming took 5 bases from V and 0 from J; bases not matched to a gene: 17. This CDR3 has 21 amino acids. CDR3 nucleotide sequence: TGTGCCAGCAGTACCCTCTCGGGGCTAGCGGGAGGTGGGTCGAACACCGGGGAGCTGTTTTTT. Translating it yields CASSTLSGLAGGGSNTGELFF.

This chain connects TRBV25-1 to TRBJ2-3; TRBD2 might be the D (5 bases). The CDR3 consists of 14 residues. Trimming took off 5 bases at V and 4 bases at J, with 13 bases between the two ends. Germline CDR1 and CDR2: MGHDK and SYGVNS. The CDR3 is CASSLSEEADTQYF. CDR3 DNA sequence: TGTGCCAGCAGTCTATCCGAGGAGGCAGATACGCAGTATTTT.

This clonotype was recorded only once. The rearrangement links TRBV27 to TRBJ1-6; tentative D call: TRBD1 (6 bases). The CDR3 length is 14 residues. The germline gives CDR1 MNHEY, CDR2 SMNVEV (reference sequence). The V and J ends lost 5 bases and 8 bases respectively, with 13 bases between them. The chain's CDR3 is CASSTGTYHSPLHF. The CDR3 bases are TGTGCCAGCAGTACAGGGACGTATCATTCACCCCTCCACTTT.

V is TRBV27 and J is TRBJ2-3, with 7 bases identical to TRBD2. Looked up from germline, CDR1 is MNHEY and CDR2 is SMNVEV (reference sequence). This CDR3 has 19 amino acids. The V and J ends lost 5 bases and 1 base, in that order; junction bases with no gene match: 18. The CDR3 here is CASSILLADNLEGTDTQYF. In DNA form, the CDR3 reads TGTGCCAGCAGTATCCTGCTAGCGGACAACCTTGAAGGCACAGATACGCAGTATTTT.

The V call is TRBV7-2, the J call TRBJ2-7; tentative D call: TRBD2 (7 bases). Germline lookup yields CDR1 SGHTA and CDR2 FQGNSA. V was cut by 9 bases and J by 2 bases, with 11 bases left in between. There are 12 residues in the CDR3. This CDR3 is CASLGGPYEQYF. CDR3 nucleotide sequence: TGTGCCAGTCTGGGGGGGCCCTACGAGCAGTACTTC.

The chain joins TRBV15 to TRBJ1-5; D is unclear. The CDR3 has 17 amino acids. Germline CDR1 is LNHNV and CDR2 is YYDKDF (reference sequence). V lost 0 bases and J 4 bases, leaving 16 bases between the germline ends. The CDR3 loop is CATSRDLMSAGNQPQHF. The DNA for the CDR3 is TGTGCCACCAGCAGAGATTTGATGTCGGCAGGTAATCAGCCCCAGCATTTT. Filled out from reference TRBV15 and TRBJ1-5, the complete variable domain reads DAMVIQNPRYQVTQFGKPVTLSCSQTLNHNVMYWYQQKSSQAPKLLFHYYDKDFNNEADTPDNFQSRRPNTSFCFLDIRSPGLGDTAMYLCATSRDLMSAGNQPQHFGDGTRLSIL.

This chain links TRBV5-4 with TRBJ1-1; 9 nucleotides match TRBD1. CDR3 size: 14 residues. The germline CDR1 and CDR2 sequences are SGHNT and YYREEE (reference sequence). V lost 2 bases to trimming and J lost 3 bases; unmatched junction nucleotides: 2. The CDR3: CASSFTGGDTEAFF. The CDR3 DNA is TGTGCCAGCAGCTTTACAGGGGGCGACACTGAAGCTTTCTTT. The variable domain in full, completed from reference TRBV5-4 and TRBJ1-1, reads ETGVTQSPTHLIKTRGQQVTLRCSSQSGHNTVSWYQQALGQGPQFIFQYYREEENGRGNFPPRFSGLQFPNYSSELNVNALELDDSALYLCASSFTGGDTEAFFGQGTRLTVV.

The table lists this clonotype with a count of one. The V gene is TRBV14, the J gene TRBJ2-7; a possible D gene is TRBD2 (6 bases). The CDR3 is 15 amino acids. V was clipped by 4 bases and J by 3 bases, with 16 bases between them. Germline-derived CDR1 and CDR2 are SGHDN and FVKESK. The CDR3 sequence: CASSPRAGFGYEQYF. The CDR3 DNA follows: TGTGCCAGCAGCCCAAGAGCGGGTTTCGGCTACGAGCAGTACTTC.

The genes are TRBV11-2 and TRBJ2-1, with 7 bases identical to TRBD2. The germline V gene has CDR1 SGHAT and CDR2 FQNNGV. Losses at the gene ends were 5 bases for V and 7 bases for J; bases not matched to a gene: 14. This CDR3 has 16 amino acids. CDR3 protein: CASSKGVGGGQNEQFF. The CDR3 DNA follows: TGTGCCAGCAGCAAAGGAGTGGGCGGGGGTCAGAATGAGCAGTTCTTC.

This clonotype has just a few counts. V is TRBV20-1 and J is TRBJ2-7, with D maybe TRBD1 (6 bases). This CDR3 spans 12 amino acids. Trimming cost V 3 bases and J 6 bases, with 12 bases left between them. The germline V gene has CDR1 DFQATT and CDR2 SNEGSKA (reference sequence). The CDR3 sequence is CSASPTGPEQYF. CDR3 sequence (DNA): TGCAGTGCTAGCCCCACAGGGCCCGAGCAGTACTTC.

This clonotype is a singleton in its sample. The gene calls are TRBV7-9 and TRBJ2-5; 10 positions agree with TRBD2. CDR1 is SEHNR and CDR2 is FQNEAQ in the germline V gene (reference sequence). V dropped 2 bases and J dropped 5; count of bases not matched to a gene: 14. The CDR3 length is 18 residues. Here the CDR3 DNA reads TGTGCCAGCAGCTTATTAGGATCAGCGGGAGGGCCGAGGGAGACCCAGTACTTC. This translates into CASSLLGSAGGPRETQYF.

V and J are TRBV6-1 and TRBJ2-1, with a weak D call TRBD2 (7 bases). This CDR3 spans 14 amino acids. V was shortened by 6 bases and J by 6 bases, with 15 bases between the two germline ends. Germline CDR1 MNHNS, CDR2 SASEGT. This chain's CDR3 is CASSPRGEGNEQFF. CDR3 sequence (DNA): TGTGCCAGCAGCCCTAGGGGGGAGGGCAATGAGCAGTTCTTC.

The CDR3 spells CASSFARAYSNQPQHF. The CDR3 nucleotides read TGTGCCAGCAGCTTCGCCAGGGCCTATAGCAATCAGCCCCAGCATTTT. The V call is TRBV7-8, the J call TRBJ1-5; maybe TRBD1 (5 bases). Trimming shortened V by 3 bases and J by 0 bases, and 12 bases separated the two germline ends. Germline lookup yields CDR1 SGHVS and CDR2 FQNEAQ. The CDR3 runs 16 residues.

This chain joins TRBV6-1 and TRBJ1-5; the D gene is possibly TRBD1 (5 bases). CDR3 length: 13 residues. The V and J ends lost 4 bases and 4 bases respectively, with 8 bases between them. The germline V gene has CDR1 MNHNS and CDR2 SASEGT. CDR3 in amino acids: CASSGGRNQPQHF. The CDR3 bases are TGTGCCAGCAGTGGGGGGAGGAATCAGCCCCAGCATTTT.

The V call is TRBV9, the J call TRBJ2-2; 8 bases align to TRBD2. Germline trimming cut 6 bases from V and 7 bases from J; bases unmatched to any gene: 14. The CDR3 extends over 16 amino acids. Germline lookup yields CDR1 SGDLS and CDR2 YYNGEE. CDR3 nucleotide sequence: TGTGCCAGCAACAAGAGGAGTAGCGGGAAGGACGGGGAGCTGTTTTTT. As protein: CASNKRSSGKDGELFF.

CDR3 nucleotides: TGTGCCACCAGCAGAGGTGGACAGAACTCCTACGAGCAGTACTTC. This codes for CATSRGGQNSYEQYF. The gene calls are TRBV15 and TRBJ2-7; tentative D call: TRBD1 (6 bases). The CDR3 contains 15 residues. Germline CDR1 reads LNHNV; CDR2 reads YYDKDF (reference sequence). The germline V and J ends were trimmed by 1 base and 0 bases, with 10 bases remaining between them. Complete variable domain (other parts from reference TRBV15 and TRBJ2-7): DAMVIQNPRYQVTQFGKPVTLSCSQTLNHNVMYWYQQKSSQAPKLLFHYYDKDFNNEADTPDNFQSRRPNTSFCFLDIRSPGLGDTAMYLCATSRGGQNSYEQYFGPGTRLTVT.

J is TRBJ2-1 and V is TRBV9, with 7 bases that match TRBD2. With 4 bases clipped from V and 5 bases from J, the junction kept 21 bases outside the gene matches. Germline V gene data show CDR1 as SGDLS and CDR2 as YYNGEE. The CDR3 is made up of 19 amino acids. The CDR3 region has the DNA TGTGCCAGCAGCTCGACCTGGAGAGGGAGGGCCCTTTTGAACAATGAGCAGTTCTTC. It translates to CASSSTWRGRALLNNEQFF.

The chain is built from TRBV14 and TRBJ2-3; D is unresolved. This CDR3 comprises 13 residues. Between the trimmed V and J ends, which lost 4 bases and 8 bases, there was a span of 13 bases. Germline V CDR1 and CDR2: SGHDN, FVKESK. CDR3 protein: CASSPLFMGTQYF. In DNA, the CDR3 is TGTGCCAGCAGCCCACTCTTCATGGGTACGCAGTATTTT.

This chain uses TRBV9 with TRBJ2-5; D uncertain. The V end was cut by 1 base, the J end by 2 bases, with 12 bases between. From germline, CDR1 is SGDLS and CDR2 YYNGEE. This CDR3 is built from 15 residues. CDR3 amino acids: CASSVFGKVQETQYF. The CDR3, as DNA: TGTGCCAGCAGCGTATTTGGCAAAGTTCAAGAGACCCAGTACTTC.

V and J are TRBV6-5 and TRBJ1-6, with TRBD1 matching 7 bases. Trimming at V came to 6 bases and at J to 4 bases, leaving 3 bases not matched to a gene. CDR1 and CDR2 (germline): MNHEY, SVGAGI. This CDR3 contains 14 residues. The CDR3 region has the DNA TGTGCCAGCAGACAGGGGAATTATAATTCACCCCTCCACTTT. Amino acid sequence: CASRQGNYNSPLHF.

This clonotype appeared a few times. The gene calls are TRBV6-1 and TRBJ2-7; the D gene is possibly TRBD1 (6 bases). The CDR3 totals 12 residues. V gave up 10 bases and J gave up 3 bases, with 13 bases separating them. Germline CDR1 and CDR2: MNHNS and SASEGT. The CDR3 sequence: CAIQDSVYEQYF. The CDR3 DNA is TGTGCCATCCAGGACAGCGTCTACGAGCAGTACTTC.